This T cell receptor beta chain was obtained from a study of T-cell reconstitution after alpha-beta-depleted transplantation in children. Germline V CDR1 and CDR2: MNHEY, SMNVEV (reference sequence). This CDR3 comprises 14 residues. Germline trimming cut 3 bases from V and 5 bases from J; bases unmatched to any gene: 3. This clonotype was observed many times. During its preparation, the TCRbeta library received unique molecular identifiers. TCRdb re-called the PCR reads with MiXCR, one entry per CDR3 protein. In the table there are roughly 500,000 distinct CDR3 sequences, about 17% of which are singletons.

The specimen was PBMCs from the stem cell graft donor, collected from the stem cell graft. The sequence was collected from a human donor who donated a stem cell graft to a child with acute lymphoblastic leukemia. The chain is built from TRBV27 and TRBJ1-4, with 7 bases that match TRBD1. The CDR3 loop reads CASSLTGFNEKLFF. CDR3 bases: TGTGCCAGCAGTTTGACAGGGTTCAATGAAAAACTGTTTTTT.